This entry lists 10 T cell receptor beta chains sequenced from one sample in a study of human thymus T cells. Resected material from corrective heart surgery provided the thymus tissue analysed. Sequencing used immunoSEQ multiplex PCR; TCRdb keeps in-frame clones, though not all of them. Counted here are around 120,000 clones, around 96% occurring once; the ten biggest clones make up more than 0.02%. The sample taken for sequencing was thymus tissue. The receptors originated from a boy less than two years old with a congenital heart defect but otherwise immunologically healthy.

This sequence joins TRBV6-1 and TRBJ1-1; D uncertain. V was clipped by 11 bases and J by 6 bases, with 16 bases between them. The CDR3 has 12 amino acids. The germline V gene encodes CDR1 MNHNS and CDR2 SASEGT. The CDR3 DNA is TGTGCCGGAGAAGGCACCCCCTCTGAAGCTTTCTTT. It is translated as CAGEGTPSEAFF.

Concerning this clone itself: An end of the junction does not agree with germline; a read error may underlie this. The chain joins TRBV28 to TRBJ1-2, with 9 positions matching TRBD1. The CDR3 loop spans 14 amino acids. Germline V gives CDR1 MDHEN, CDR2 SYDVKM. The CDR3: CASSPTPGTGWGIF. The CDR3 coding sequence is TGTGCCAGCAGCCCCACCCCAGGGACAGGGTGGGGTATCTTC.

The rearrangement links TRBV25-1 to TRBJ2-7, with 7 positions matching TRBD2. Germline CDR1 is MGHDK and CDR2 is SYGVNS. This CDR3 comprises 16 residues. Trimming cost V 4 bases and J 1 base; bases outside gene matches: 10. The CDR3 DNA sequence: TGTGCCAGCAGTGGGCCTACTAGCGAGGGTTCCTACGAGCAGTACTTC. Encoded protein: CASSGPTSEGSYEQYF.

The chain recombines TRBV5-5 with TRBJ1-2; no definite D call. The CDR3 sequence is 14 residues long. The V and J ends lost 0 bases and 6 bases respectively, with 12 bases between them. Germline V gives CDR1 SGHKS, CDR2 YYEKEE (reference sequence). This CDR3 reads CASSLGGLNHGYTF. For the CDR3, the DNA is TGTGCCAGCAGCTTGGGGGGTCTGAATCATGGCTACACCTTC.

This chain connects TRBV28 to TRBJ1-6; the D is unclear. The CDR3 is 11 amino acids. The V end was cut by 6 bases, the J end by 7 bases, with 4 bases between. Germline CDR1 MDHEN, CDR2 SYDVKM. CDR3 amino acids: CASRRNSPLHF. CDR3 in DNA: TGTGCCAGCAGGCGAAATTCACCCCTCCACTTT.

The chain joins TRBV28 to TRBJ2-7; D gene uncertain. Germline CDR1 reads MDHEN; CDR2 reads SYDVKM. The CDR3 consists of 14 residues. V lost 8 bases and J 4 bases, leaving 18 bases between the germline ends. CDR3: CASATPLLLYEQYF. CDR3 DNA sequence: TGTGCCAGCGCAACTCCCCTATTACTTTACGAGCAGTACTTC.

The rearrangement uses TRBV2 and TRBJ2-3; D is ambiguous. CDR1 and CDR2 from the germline V gene are SNHLY and FYNNEI. The CDR3 is 14 amino acids. V lost 0 bases, J lost 0 bases, and 4 bases lay in between. DNA of the CDR3: TGTGCCAGCAGTGAAGCGCTTAGCACAGATACGCAGTATTTT. Translation: CASSEALSTDTQYF.

The chain joins TRBV11-3 to TRBJ2-7, with 8 bases identical to TRBD2. The germline V gene encodes CDR1 SGHNT and CDR2 YENEEA. V lost 4 bases to trimming and J lost 5 bases; unmatched junction nucleotides: 7. CDR3 length: 14 residues. CDR3 coding DNA: TGTGCCAGCAGCTCCTCTAGCGGGTCCCACGAGCAGTACTTC. It is translated as CASSSSSGSHEQYF.

The chain carries TRBV9 and TRBJ1-1; D remains ambiguous. Germline lookup yields CDR1 SGDLS and CDR2 YYNGEE. This CDR3 spans 13 amino acids. The ends were cut back, 0 bases at V and 6 bases at J, with 9 bases in the middle. CDR3 residues: CASSVVVGSEAFF. The CDR3 nucleotides read TGTGCCAGCAGCGTAGTCGTGGGATCTGAAGCTTTCTTT.

The chain uses TRBV5-6 and TRBJ1-2; maybe TRBD1 (5 bases). The CDR3 contains 15 residues. Deletions cut 0 bases from V and 4 bases from J, with 13 bases between. Germline assignment: CDR1 SGHDT and CDR2 YYEEEE. The CDR3 sequence is CASSLGQGRLYGYTF. The CDR3 region has the DNA TGTGCCAGCAGCTTGGGGCAGGGCCGACTCTATGGCTACACCTTC. The whole variable domain, filled in from reference TRBV5-6 and TRBJ1-2, reads DAGVTQSPTHLIKTRGQQVTLRCSPKSGHDTVSWYQQALGQGPQFIFQYYEEEERQRGNFPDRFSGHQFPNYSSELNVNALLLGDSALYLCASSLGQGRLYGYTFGSGTRLTVV.